This T cell receptor (beta chain) was retrieved from a study of CD8+CD57+ T cells in acquired aplastic anemia. Across the study: When averaged, DNA from sorted CD4+ and CD8+ cells came to 2.5 to 3.5 ug. Healthy donors yielded around 10 million CD4+ cell reads on average.

TCR beta VDJ combinations and CDR3 sequences were profiled from genomic DNA. MiXCR, applied by TCRdb to the reads, yields one record per CDR3 protein. In the table there are about 220,000 distinct CDR3 sequences, roughly 35% of which are singletons. At least ten counts were recorded for this clonotype. Its specificity is not known. Broader study findings: A significant difference in CD8+ Simpson's diversity between patients and controls was not found. In common between the patients and the controls were around 30 CD8+ CDR3 sequences.

The sequenced sample consisted of sorted CD4+, CD8+, or CD8+CD57+ T cells (not recorded which) from PBMCs. The receptor was isolated from a human donor in good health, serving as a control.

The CDR3 here is CATSDLSFSQPNTEAFF. DNA for the CDR3: TGTGCCACCAGTGATTTGTCCTTTTCCCAGCCGAACACTGAAGCTTTCTTT. This sequence joins TRBV24-1 and TRBJ1-1; D ambiguous. The CDR3 extends over 17 amino acids. Germline V gene data show CDR1 as KGHDR and CDR2 as SFDVKD. Trimming removed 0 bases from V and 1 base from J, with 14 bases in between.